This T cell receptor (beta chain) comes out of a study of blood T cell repertoires in COVID-19. About the research overall: Acute and convalescent COVID-19 samples came from the United States, Italy and Spain.

Per the study methods: By means of reference gene primer amplification, nucleated cell counts were estimated. The method was immunoSEQ multiplex PCR; TCRdb's version includes in-frame clones alone and lacks a portion of them. That table furnishes V, J and clone size, whereas the DNA furnished D and trimming. The table lists approximately 260,000 clones, around 82% of them singletons. Germline trimming cut 4 bases from V and 10 bases from J; bases unmatched to any gene: 6. The CDR3 extends over 12 amino acids. Germline loops: CDR1 SGDLS, CDR2 YYNGEE. The clonotype was recovered from a woman of 80 years or more with active or convalescent COVID-19. The specimen was peripheral blood. This sequence joins TRBV9 and TRBJ2-5; TRBD1 agrees at 8 bases. The CDR3 protein is CASSSDREGQYF. The CDR3 coding sequence is TGTGCCAGCAGCTCGGACAGGGAAGGCCAGTACTTC.